A selection of T cell receptor beta chains follows, all from one sample in a study of cytomegalovirus exposure and HLA in healthy donors. Produced via immunoSEQ multiplex PCR; TCRdb's table is partial and in-frame only. The sample table includes about 200,000 clones. Sequencing was performed on PBMCs. All receptors derive from a boy younger than 18 in good health and CMV-seronegative. Each CDR3 is given with its conserved first and last residue. D genes are given only for firm matches.

d_gene	j_gene	v_gene	CDR3aa	CDR3nt
NA	TRBJ2-1	TRBV28	CASCLLRNEQFF	TGTGCCAGCTGTCTGTTGAGGAATGAGCAGTTCTTC
NA	TRBJ2-7	TRBV4-3	CASSHQDRQGGEQYF	TGCGCCAGCAGCCACCAAGACAGGCAAGGAGGCGAGCAGTACTTC
NA	TRBJ1-1	TRBV9	CASSPRGQGEAFF	TGTGCCAGCAGCCCCAGGGGCCAGGGTGAAGCTTTCTTT
NA	TRBJ2-5	TRBV4-1	CASSQEGGVRETQYF	TGCGCCAGCAGCCAAGAAGGCGGGGTGCGAGAGACCCAGTACTTC
NA	TRBJ2-7	TRBV6-5	CASSPKGTGRGEQYF	TGTGCCAGCAGCCCGAAGGGAACAGGTAGGGGCGAGCAGTACTTC
TRBD2	TRBJ2-1	TRBV19	CASSLSYSGGAYNEQFF	TGTGCCAGTAGTCTCAGCTATAGCGGGGGGGCTTACAATGAGCAGTTCTTC
TRBD1	TRBJ1-2	TRBV6-6	CASKVVAQGDDGYTF	TGTGCCAGCAAGGTGGTAGCACAGGGGGATGATGGCTACACCTTC
NA	TRBJ1-2	TRBV28	CASSPTGGVPYGYTF	TGTGCCAGCAGTCCAACCGGGGGGGTCCCGTATGGCTACACCTTC
NA	TRBJ2-4	TRBV19	CASSIEGGLNIQYF	TGTGCCAGTAGTATAGAAGGGGGTCTAAACATTCAGTACTTC
TRBD2	TRBJ2-3	TRBV5-1	CASSLRGARGGTDTQYF	TGCGCCAGCAGCTTGCGAGGTGCTAGGGGAGGGACAGATACGCAGTATTTT
NA	TRBJ2-7	TRBV19	CASSEDSDEQYF	TGTGCCAGTAGTGAGGACAGCGACGAGCAGTACTTC
TRBD1	TRBJ2-7	TRBV25-1	CASQRQGGTYEQYF	TGTGCCAGCCAAAGACAGGGGGGCACCTACGAGCAGTACTTC
TRBD2	TRBJ2-5	TRBV5-1	CASSALAGAGETQYF	TGCGCCAGCAGCGCTCTAGCGGGGGCGGGAGAGACCCAGTACTTC
TRBD2	TRBJ2-1	TRBV30	CAWRGRAGEYNEQFF	TGTGCCTGGAGAGGTCGAGCGGGGGAATACAATGAGCAGTTCTTC
TRBD1	TRBJ2-7	TRBV11-2	CASSSIRPGQEDPYEQYF	TGTGCCAGCAGCTCCATTCGACCCGGACAGGAGGATCCCTACGAGCAGTACTTC
TRBD1	TRBJ1-5	TRBV9	CASSPDRGLQPQHF	TGTGCCAGCAGCCCGGACAGGGGGCTTCAGCCCCAGCATTTT
TRBD1	TRBJ1-5	TRBV4-1	CASSLGGDYQPQHF	TGCGCCAGCAGCCTAGGGGGCGATTATCAGCCCCAGCATTTT
TRBD2	TRBJ2-3	TRBV5-1	CASSFSGDSTDTQYF	TGCGCCAGCAGCTTCAGCGGGGATTCCACAGATACGCAGTATTTT
NA	TRBJ1-2	TRBV7-9	CASSLDGFTNYGYTF	TGTGCCAGCAGCTTAGACGGGTTTACTAACTATGGCTACACCTTC
NA	TRBJ1-1	TRBV4-1	CASSKQGLVTEAFF	TGCGCCAGCAGTAAACAGGGTTTGGTTACTGAAGCTTTCTTT
TRBD2	TRBJ2-2	TRBV6-6	CASSYRTSGSTGELFF	TGTGCCAGCAGTTACAGGACTAGCGGTTCCACCGGGGAGCTGTTTTTT
NA	TRBJ2-3	TRBV5-1	CASRSGSDRDTQYF	TGCGCCAGCAGATCGGGGAGCGATAGAGATACGCAGTATTTT
NA	TRBJ2-5	TRBV10-3	CAISERGETQYF	TGTGCCATCAGTGAGCGAGGGGAGACCCAGTACTTC
NA	TRBJ1-5	TRBV6-5	CASRQTGTSNQPQHF	TGTGCCAGCAGACAAACAGGGACCAGCAATCAGCCCCAGCATTTT
TRBD2	TRBJ2-3	TRBV28	CASSSPPSGGAGNTQYF	TGTGCCAGCAGTTCCCCACCTAGCGGGGGGGCCGGAAATACGCAGTATTTT
TRBD1	TRBJ1-1	TRBV19	CASSRDRGKNTEAFF	TGTGCCAGTAGTAGGGACAGGGGAAAGAACACTGAAGCTTTCTTT
NA	TRBJ2-7	TRBV12-5	CASGFDSIDEQYF	TGTGCTAGTGGTTTTGACAGTATCGACGAGCAGTACTTC
NA	TRBJ2-5	TRBV5-1	CASSLAAGVVETQYF	TGCGCCAGCAGCTTGGCCGCAGGGGTCGTGGAGACCCAGTACTTC
NA	TRBJ2-4	TRBV10-3	CAISGQALLSKNIQYF	TGTGCCATCAGTGGACAGGCCCTCCTATCCAAAAACATTCAGTACTTC
TRBD1	TRBJ1-1	TRBV29-1	CSVGPGQSIEAFF	TGCAGCGTGGGACCGGGACAGAGTATTGAAGCTTTCTTT
TRBD1	TRBJ1-3	TRBV30	CAWSLSRTGRNTIYF	TGTGCCTGGAGTCTGTCCAGGACAGGGAGAAACACCATATATTTT
NA	TRBJ1-6	TRBV5-4	CASSFGRVSPLHF	TGTGCCAGCAGCTTCGGGCGGGTCTCACCCCTCCACTTT
NA	TRBJ2-4	TRBV28	CASSLEGLVAVAKNIQYF	TGTGCCAGCAGTTTGGAGGGCCTGGTTGCGGTAGCCAAAAACATTCAGTACTTC
NA	TRBJ1-2	TRBV7-2	CASSPGLGAPSIVGYTF	TGTGCCAGCAGCCCCGGCCTAGGGGCCCCCTCGATAGTTGGCTACACCTTC
NA	TRBJ1-3	TRBV29-1	CSVGSGFGNTIYF	TGCAGCGTTGGAAGTGGCTTTGGAAACACCATATATTTT